This TCR beta chain is from a study of blood T cell repertoires in COVID-19. This table comes from immunoSEQ multiplex PCR, and its TCRdb copy is limited to in-frame clones, with some not included. The table has about 200,000 clones, more than 75% seen once; the top ten hold approximately 18%. This CDR3 comprises 12 residues. The junction had 3 bases not matched to a gene; V was cut back by 5 bases and J by 5 bases. Looked up from germline, CDR1 is SGHRS and CDR2 is YFSETQ. The clonotype comes from a person aged 70 to 85 with COVID-19, enrolled during active disease. Sequenced sample: peripheral blood. The chain recombines TRBV5-1 with TRBJ2-7, with TRBD2 matching 8 bases. The CDR3 protein is CASRLAGDEQYF. The DNA for the CDR3 is TGCGCCAGCAGGCTAGCGGGCGACGAGCAGTACTTC.